This TCR beta chain derives from a study of early T cells in non-severe SARS-CoV-2 infection. About the study: The study sequenced bulk RNA from unsorted whole blood, with chains unpaired.

This CDR3 region has 14 residues. Trimming took 0 bases from V and 10 from J, leaving 13 bases between them. Germline V gene lookup returns CDR1 SGHKS and CDR2 YYEKEE (reference sequence). TCRdb re-called the 5' RACE reads through MiXCR, storing one row per CDR3 protein. The sample lists 70,000 to 85,000 distinct CDR3 sequences, about 13% seen once, with around 6% in the top ten. This clonotype occurred many times. The sequence derives from an adult who was a healthcare worker with PCR-confirmed SARS-CoV-2 infection or an uninfected control (not recorded which). The J gene is TRBJ1-4, the V gene TRBV5-5; no definite D call. The sequencing input was whole blood. The CDR3 DNA follows: TGTGCCAGCAGCTTGGATCGACCCGAGGGAAAACTGTTTTTT. This codes for CASSLDRPEGKLFF.